Below, 18 T cell receptor beta chains from the same sample are listed, as sequenced in a study of CD8 T cells in ankylosing spondylitis. Study results and caveats: Several highly homologous variants formed a TCR beta motif that appeared characteristic of ankylosing spondylitis blood.

The antigens for these receptors are not known. TCRdb re-derived calls from the 5' RACE reads in MiXCR, one entry per CDR3 protein. The profile shows 300,000 to 400,000 distinct CDR3 sequences, about 22% of them singletons. What was sequenced was blood, either unsorted or a sorted T cell fraction (not recorded which). The receptors were sampled from a male donor with ankylosing spondylitis.

The V and J genes are TRBV18 and TRBJ2-7; 9 bases line up with TRBD2. Germline assignment: CDR1 KGHSH and CDR2 LQKENI. The CDR3 runs to 15 residues. V dropped 6 bases and J dropped 5; count of bases not matched to a gene: 11. The CDR3 is CASSPLGGRANEQYF. Here the CDR3 DNA reads TGTGCCAGCTCTCCCCTTGGCGGGAGGGCCAACGAGCAGTACTTC.

The V call is TRBV5-1, the J call TRBJ2-2, with D maybe TRBD1 (6 bases). The V end was cut by 5 bases, the J end by 3 bases, with 11 bases between. Germline CDR1 and CDR2: SGHRS and YFSETQ. This CDR3 is 14 amino acids long. The CDR3 DNA is TGCGCCAGCAGGTGGACAGAGCACACCGGGGAGCTGTTTTTT. Translated, it gives CASRWTEHTGELFF.

The V gene is TRBV29-1, the J gene TRBJ1-1; no definite D call. The V gene's germline CDR1 is SQVTM and CDR2 ANQGSEA. The CDR3 spans 12 residues. V dropped 4 bases and J dropped 1 base, with 7 bases sitting between them. The CDR3 DNA reads as TGCAGCGTTGCGACGGGGAACACTGAAGCTTTCTTT. As protein: CSVATGNTEAFF.

This clonotype was counted a few times. The rearrangement joins TRBV10-3 to TRBJ2-3; 11 bases align to TRBD1. V trimming: 2 bases; J trimming: 4 bases; junction bases outside the gene matches: 5. CDR3 length: 16 amino acids. Germline V gene sequence: CDR1 ENHRY, CDR2 SYGVKD. This CDR3 reads CAISENLDRGPDTQYF. The DNA for the CDR3 is TGTGCCATCAGTGAGAATCTGGACAGGGGGCCAGATACGCAGTATTTT.

In its sample, this clonotype was seen a few times. V gene TRBV27 combines with J gene TRBJ1-6; D ambiguous. Trimming left V 6 bases short and J 10 bases short, with 19 bases between. Germline CDR1 reads MNHEY; CDR2 reads SMNVEV (reference sequence). This CDR3 is built from 15 residues. The CDR3 DNA sequence: TGTGCCAGCAGCAAGTCTACGGGCAATGGATCACCCCTCCACTTT. The encoded protein is CASSKSTGNGSPLHF.

This clonotype has just a few counts. The chain joins TRBV15 to TRBJ2-1, with 8 bases identical to TRBD2. The V gene's germline CDR1 is LNHNV and CDR2 YYDKDF (reference sequence). Trimming took 1 base from V and 4 from J; bases not matched to a gene: 6. This CDR3 comprises 16 residues. The CDR3 spells CATSRGTGGTYNEQFF. The CDR3, as DNA: TGTGCCACCAGCAGAGGAACGGGAGGGACGTACAATGAGCAGTTCTTC.

The V call is TRBV7-7, the J call TRBJ2-2; D may match TRBD1 or TRBD2 (5 bases each). Trimming cost V 7 bases and J 8 bases, with 14 bases left between them. Germline lookup yields CDR1 SSHAT and CDR2 FNYEAQ (reference sequence). CDR3 size: 13 residues. CDR3 protein: CASTNSRGGELFF. The CDR3 coding sequence is TGTGCCAGCACCAACTCGAGGGGTGGGGAGCTGTTTTTT.

This chain connects TRBV27 to TRBJ1-3; TRBD1 matches 7 bases. In germline, CDR1 is MNHEY, CDR2 SMNVEV (reference sequence). The trim removed 4 bases at V and 0 bases at J, leaving 6 bases unmatched. The CDR3 is made up of 16 amino acids. CDR3 bases: TGTGCCAGCAGTTCGGGCACAGGGGCCTCTGGAAACACCATATATTTT. Translation gives CASSSGTGASGNTIYF.

The V and J genes are TRBV28 and TRBJ2-1; D not resolved. The ends were cut back, 6 bases at V and 6 bases at J, with 9 bases in the middle. The CDR3 has 12 residues. Germline CDR1 and CDR2: MDHEN and SYDVKM. The CDR3 DNA reads as TGTGCCAGCAGCACTCCCGGCAATGAGCAGTTCTTC. Protein: CASSTPGNEQFF.

The CDR3 sequence: CASRSGETGELFF. The CDR3 DNA sequence: TGTGCCAGCAGGTCAGGAGAGACCGGGGAGCTGTTTTTT. The V gene is TRBV12-3 or TRBV12-4, the J gene TRBJ2-2; D ambiguous. The CDR3 is 13 amino acids. V gave up 6 bases and J gave up 5 bases, with 10 bases separating them.

CDR3 DNA: TGTGCCAGCAGTTTACCAGCGGGAGGGCAAGCTGAGCAGTTCTTC. It translates to CASSLPAGGQAEQFF. This chain uses TRBV12-3 or TRBV12-4 with TRBJ2-1; 10 bases match TRBD2. The V gene end was trimmed by 2 bases and the J gene end by 9 bases; junction bases not matched to a gene: 7. The CDR3 has 15 amino acids.

This clonotype has a handful of counts. The V gene is TRBV5-1, the J gene TRBJ1-2, with no clear D. With 0 bases removed from V and 4 bases from J, the gap between germline ends came to 13 bases. The CDR3 contains 15 residues. The germline V gene has CDR1 SGHRS and CDR2 YFSETQ. The CDR3 region has the DNA TGCGCCAGCAGCTTGGCGGCAGAGGAACTCTATGGCTACACCTTC. Translated, it gives CASSLAAEELYGYTF.

Many counts were recorded for this clonotype. The CDR3 DNA reads TGTGCCAGCAGTTCCGGGAGGTATCAGCCCCAGCATTTT. Translation gives CASSSGRYQPQHF. V is TRBV12-3 or TRBV12-4 and J is TRBJ1-5, with D unclear. The V end was cut by 4 bases, the J end by 5 bases, with 9 bases between. CDR3 length: 13 residues.

The rearrangement links TRBV7-9 to TRBJ1-1, with D possibly TRBD1 on 5 matching bases. The germline V gene encodes CDR1 SEHNR and CDR2 FQNEAQ (reference sequence). The CDR3 has 14 amino acids. Trimming shortened V by 0 bases and J by 8 bases, and 13 bases separated the two germline ends. The CDR3 loop is CASSLAEGIREAFF. In nucleotides, the CDR3 is TGTGCCAGCAGCTTAGCAGAGGGGATCAGGGAAGCTTTCTTT.

The chain carries TRBV12-3 or TRBV12-4 and TRBJ1-4; TRBD1 matches at 11 bases. The CDR3 spans 13 residues. V shed 7 bases and J 16 bases; nucleotides not matched to a gene: 11. CDR3 protein: CASTPGQGGSPFF. The CDR3 coding sequence is TGTGCCAGCACCCCGGGACAGGGGGGCTCCCCGTTTTTT.

This clonotype was detected only a few times. The V gene is TRBV6-5, the J gene TRBJ1-1; D is possibly TRBD1 (6 bases). Germline CDR1 is MNHEY and CDR2 is SVGAGI. The CDR3 has 16 amino acids. V was pared by 0 bases and J by 2 bases, with 13 bases between. CDR3 in DNA: TGTGCCAGCAGTTACTCGGTCGGACAGAGAAACACTGAAGCTTTCTTT. This sequence encodes CASSYSVGQRNTEAFF.

The CDR3 nucleotides read TGTGCCAGCAGGGGTCTAGGGGGGACTGAAGCTTTCTTT. It specifies CASRGLGGTEAFF. The chain has TRBV14 and TRBJ1-1; D may be TRBD1 (6 bases). Per germline, CDR1 SGHDN and CDR2 FVKESK. This CDR3 comprises 13 residues. V lost 6 bases and J 5 bases, leaving 13 bases between the germline ends.

The chain uses TRBV7-2 and TRBJ2-7; 9 positions agree with TRBD2. The CDR3 loop spans 14 amino acids. After removal of 0 bases from V and 5 bases from J, the junction contained 2 bases not matched to a gene. Germline loops: CDR1 SGHTA, CDR2 FQGNSA. The CDR3 here is CASSLASGSHEQYF. The CDR3 DNA is TGTGCCAGCAGCTTAGCTAGCGGGAGCCACGAGCAGTACTTC.